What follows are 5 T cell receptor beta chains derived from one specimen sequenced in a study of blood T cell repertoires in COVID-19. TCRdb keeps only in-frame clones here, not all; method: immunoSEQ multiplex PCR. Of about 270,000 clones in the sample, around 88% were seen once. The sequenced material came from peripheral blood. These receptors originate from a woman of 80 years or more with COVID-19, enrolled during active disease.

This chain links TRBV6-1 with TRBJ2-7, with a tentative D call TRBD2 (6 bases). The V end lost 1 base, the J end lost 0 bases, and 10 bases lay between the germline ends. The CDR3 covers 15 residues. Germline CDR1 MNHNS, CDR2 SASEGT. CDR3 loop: CASSEGAGSSYEQYF. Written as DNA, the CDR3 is TGTGCCAGCAGTGAAGGGGCGGGGAGCTCCTACGAGCAGTACTTC.

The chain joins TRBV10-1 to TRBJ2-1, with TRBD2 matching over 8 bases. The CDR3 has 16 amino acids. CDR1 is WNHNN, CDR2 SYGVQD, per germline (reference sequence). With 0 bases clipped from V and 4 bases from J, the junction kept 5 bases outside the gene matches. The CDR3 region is CASSESRGGFYNEQFF. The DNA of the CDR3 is TGCGCCAGCAGTGAGTCGCGCGGGGGGTTTTACAATGAGCAGTTCTTC.

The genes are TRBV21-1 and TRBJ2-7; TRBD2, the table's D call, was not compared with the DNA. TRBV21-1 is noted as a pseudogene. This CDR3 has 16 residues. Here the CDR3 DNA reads TGTGCCAGCAGCAAAGAGGATGGAGGGGTCTCCTACGAGCAGTACGTC. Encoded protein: CASSKEDGGVSYEQYV.

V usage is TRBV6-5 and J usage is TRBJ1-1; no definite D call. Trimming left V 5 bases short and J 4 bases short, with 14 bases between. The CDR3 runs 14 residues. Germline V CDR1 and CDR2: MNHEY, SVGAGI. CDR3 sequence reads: CASSNGLRGTEAFF. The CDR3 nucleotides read TGTGCCAGCAGTAACGGTCTCCGGGGCACTGAAGCTTTCTTT.

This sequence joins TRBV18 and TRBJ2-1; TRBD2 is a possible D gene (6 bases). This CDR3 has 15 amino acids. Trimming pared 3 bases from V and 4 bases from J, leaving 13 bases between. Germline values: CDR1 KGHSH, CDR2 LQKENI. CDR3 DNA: TGTGCCAGCTCACCGGGACGGGGGAATTACAATGAGCAGTTCTTC. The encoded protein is CASSPGRGNYNEQFF. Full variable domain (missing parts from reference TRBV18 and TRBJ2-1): NAGVMQNPRHLVRRRGQEARLRCSPMKGHSHVYWYRQLPEEGLKFMVYLQKENIIDESGMPKERFSAEFPKEGPSILRIQQVVRGDSAAYFCASSPGRGNYNEQFFGPGTRLTVL.